These 27 T cell receptor beta chains share one sample of origin, sequenced in a study of response to subunit inactivated influenza vaccine. Via MiXCR, TCRdb re-called the RT-PCR reads, giving one row per CDR3 protein. This sample has roughly 780,000 distinct CDR3 sequences; about a fifth occur once, and the top ten carry approximately 10%. The material sequenced was PBMCs from blood, taken approximately 5 days after vaccination. The receptors originated from a man aged 45-65 years who received an inactivated influenza vaccine.

The V gene is TRBV29-1, the J gene TRBJ2-1; D is uncertain. V was cut by 3 bases and J by 6 bases, with 6 bases left in between. CDR3 length: 11 amino acids. The germline V gene encodes CDR1 SQVTM and CDR2 ANQGSEA. CDR3 region: CSVDYGNEQFF. CDR3 bases: TGCAGCGTTGATTACGGCAATGAGCAGTTCTTC.

This clonotype was observed many times. This rearrangement joins TRBV29-1 to TRBJ2-5; D possibly corresponds to TRBD2 (5 bases). The CDR3 is 13 residues long. The V end was cut by 3 bases, the J end by 5 bases, with 13 bases between. Germline CDR1 SQVTM, CDR2 ANQGSEA. CDR3 bases: TGCAGCGTTGACAGGACTCCGGGCGAGACCCAGTACTTC. It codes for CSVDRTPGETQYF. Combining the CDR3 with reference TRBV29-1 and TRBJ2-5 gives the whole variable domain SAVISQKPSRDICQRGTSLTIQCQVDSQVTMMFWYRQQPGQSLTLIATANQGSEATYESGFVIDKFPISRPNLTFSTLTVSNMSPEDSSIYLCSVDRTPGETQYFGPGTRLLVL.

The chain has TRBV27 and TRBJ2-7; D unclear. This CDR3 is built from 14 residues. Looked up from germline, CDR1 is MNHEY and CDR2 is SMNVEV (reference sequence). V lost 6 bases and J lost 2, with 14 bases in between. CDR3 amino acids: CASSFRAPAYEQYF. The CDR3 DNA follows: TGTGCCAGCAGCTTCCGGGCGCCGGCCTACGAGCAGTACTTC.

This clonotype has just a few counts. The chain joins TRBV6-2 or TRBV6-3 to TRBJ1-2, with unresolved D. Germline CDR1 is MNHEY and CDR2 is SVGEGT. Trimming took off 7 bases at V and 5 bases at J, with 17 bases between the two ends. The CDR3 is made up of 14 amino acids. The CDR3 nucleotides read TGTGCCAGCACCAATATTGGCCTTGTGTATGGCTACACCTTC. It is translated as CASTNIGLVYGYTF.

This clonotype was seen only a few times. This chain connects TRBV20-1 to TRBJ2-5; D is unclear. The CDR3 spans 15 residues. Trimming shortened V by 1 base and J by 4 bases, and 16 bases separated the two germline ends. Per germline, CDR1 DFQATT and CDR2 SNEGSKA (reference sequence). CDR3 in DNA: TGCAGTGCTAGAGCCTTCTTGACTGGCCGAGAGACCCAGTACTTC. Translated: CSARAFLTGRETQYF.

The gene calls are TRBV9 and TRBJ2-1; 8 bases fit TRBD2. With V trimmed by 0 bases and J by 12 bases, 8 bases remained unmatched. Germline assignment: CDR1 SGDLS and CDR2 YYNGEE. CDR3 length equals 14 residues. Here the CDR3 reads CASSVGFSGSWQFF. The CDR3 DNA reads as TGTGCCAGCAGCGTAGGTTTCAGCGGGAGTTGGCAGTTCTTC.

This clonotype was seen a handful of times. This sequence joins TRBV6-5 and TRBJ2-7, with 12 bases that match TRBD2. Germline values: CDR1 MNHEY, CDR2 SVGAGI. There are 18 residues in the CDR3. J lost 6 bases, V lost 2 bases, and 14 bases had no gene match. CDR3 bases: TGTGCCAGCAGTTACCCGCCACCTCGACTAGCGGGAGCAGTCGAGCAGTACTTC. Translating gives CASSYPPPRLAGAVEQYF.

The chain has TRBV28 and TRBJ2-1, with 8 bases aligning to TRBD2. The V gene end was trimmed by 5 bases and the J gene end by 2 bases; junction bases not matched to a gene: 5. In germline, CDR1 is MDHEN, CDR2 SYDVKM. This CDR3 region has 15 residues. The CDR3 DNA is TGTGCCAGCAGTCTGACTAGCGAGGCCTACAATGAGCAGTTCTTC. Translated, it gives CASSLTSEAYNEQFF.

The chain uses TRBV7-9 and TRBJ1-5; D is perhaps TRBD1 (6 bases). CDR3 size: 16 residues. Looked up from germline, CDR1 is SEHNR and CDR2 is FQNEAQ (reference sequence). Between the trimmed V and J ends, which lost 1 base and 2 bases, there was a span of 12 bases. The DNA for the CDR3 is TGTGCCAGCAGCTTAGTTGGGGGGCACGGCAATCAGCCCCAGCATTTT. Amino acids: CASSLVGGHGNQPQHF.

This clonotype was seen more than once but under ten times. The chain combines TRBV6-5 with TRBJ2-4; the D is unclear. Germline lookup yields CDR1 MNHEY and CDR2 SVGAGI. The V gene lost 2 bases and the J gene lost 2 bases, with 13 bases spanning the gap. The CDR3 sequence is 16 residues long. The CDR3 DNA follows: TGTGCCAGCAGTTACATCAGATCCGGAACCAAAAACATTCAGTACTTC. It is translated as CASSYIRSGTKNIQYF.

This clonotype came up many times. The genes are TRBV12-3 or TRBV12-4 and TRBJ2-4; no reliable D call. The CDR3 is made up of 11 amino acids. Trimming took off 6 bases at V and 12 bases at J, with 12 bases between the two ends. In DNA form, the CDR3 reads TGTGCCAGCAGAGGCCCAGGTCGTCAGTACTTC. It encodes CASRGPGRQYF.

The chain couples TRBV7-9 to TRBJ2-7; possible D gene TRBD2, 6 bases. Trimming stripped 0 bases from V and 0 bases from J, with 9 bases between. The CDR3 has 15 amino acids. In germline, CDR1 is SEHNR, CDR2 FQNEAQ (reference sequence). The DNA of the CDR3 is TGTGCCAGCAGCTTAGCGCACGGGGGCTCCTACGAGCAGTACTTC. Protein sequence: CASSLAHGGSYEQYF.

This clonotype was observed at least ten times. V is TRBV29-1 and J is TRBJ2-2, with 7 positions matching TRBD1. V lost 7 bases to trimming and J lost 6 bases; unmatched junction nucleotides: 5. Germline CDR1 and CDR2: SQVTM and ANQGSEA. CDR3 size: 12 residues. The CDR3 is CSAGQASGELFF. The CDR3 DNA reads TGCAGCGCCGGACAGGCCTCCGGGGAGCTGTTTTTT.

The chain links TRBV4-2 to TRBJ2-1; 8 bases are a match to TRBD2. V shed 1 base and J 1 base; nucleotides not matched to a gene: 12. CDR1 and CDR2 (germline): LGHNA, YNFKEQ. The CDR3 has 19 residues. The CDR3 region has the DNA TGTGCCAGCAGCCAAGCGGCCGGGACTAGGGGAATTTCCTACAATGAGCAGTTCTTC. It encodes CASSQAAGTRGISYNEQFF.

This clonotype was seen repeatedly, ten times or more. The chain joins TRBV7-2 to TRBJ1-1; D unresolved. CDR1 is SGHTA, CDR2 FQGNSA, per germline. With 4 bases removed from V and 5 bases from J, the gap between germline ends came to 5 bases. The CDR3 extends over 11 amino acids. The CDR3 loop reads CASSSGTEAFF. The DNA for the CDR3 is TGTGCCAGCAGCTCCGGGACTGAAGCTTTCTTT.

This clonotype has a handful of counts. This rearrangement joins TRBV6-2 or TRBV6-3 to TRBJ2-2; 12 bases map to TRBD2. V was pared by 6 bases and J by 4 bases, with 6 bases of the junction left unmatched. CDR3 length: 16 amino acids. Germline CDR1 reads MNHEY; CDR2 reads SVGEGT. CDR3 sequence: CASSRTSGASTGELFF. The CDR3 DNA follows: TGTGCCAGCAGCCGGACTAGCGGGGCGAGCACCGGGGAGCTGTTTTTT.

This clonotype was counted a few times. J is TRBJ2-5 and V is TRBV12-3 or TRBV12-4; either TRBD1 or TRBD2 may supply D (5 bases each). V gave up 7 bases and J gave up 4 bases, with 13 bases separating them. The CDR3 is 13 amino acids. CDR3: CASTHGGLETQYF. CDR3 DNA: TGTGCCAGCACTCATGGGGGTCTAGAGACCCAGTACTTC.

This clonotype was seen only a few times. The chain couples TRBV7-2 to TRBJ2-5; D gene unclear. Per germline, CDR1 SGHTA and CDR2 FQGNSA. The CDR3 is 14 amino acids. The V gene lost 5 bases and the J gene lost 9 bases, with 19 bases spanning the gap. CDR3 coding DNA: TGTGCCAGCAGCGGGTCGGTCGGGCGTTGGCCCCAGTACTTC. This codes for CASSGSVGRWPQYF.

The rearrangement links TRBV28 to TRBJ2-1; D call uncertain. Trimming left V 5 bases short and J 5 bases short, with 10 bases between. This CDR3 contains 13 residues. Germline V CDR1 and CDR2: MDHEN, SYDVKM. CDR3 in DNA: TGTGCCAGCAGTCTGATTCGGGACAATGAGCAGTTCTTC. Its translation is CASSLIRDNEQFF.

In this sample, this clonotype turned up many times. The genes are TRBV6-2 or TRBV6-3 and TRBJ2-5; no clear D. The germline V gene encodes CDR1 MNHEY and CDR2 SVGEGT. CDR3 length: 12 amino acids. V gave up 8 bases and J gave up 4 bases, with 11 bases separating them. The CDR3 DNA is TGTGCCAGCTCAACTCCGGGAGAGACCCAGTACTTC. This translates into CASSTPGETQYF.

V gene TRBV28 combines with J gene TRBJ2-2, with 10 bases fitting TRBD1. J was trimmed by 6 bases and V by 6 bases; bases with no gene match: 7. This CDR3 region has 15 residues. Germline V gene sequence: CDR1 MDHEN, CDR2 SYDVKM. The CDR3 region has the DNA TGTGCCAGCAGGCTGACAGGGGGCAGGTCCGGGGAGCTGTTTTTT. It codes for CASRLTGGRSGELFF.

This clonotype showed up just a few times. The chain combines TRBV3-1 with TRBJ1-6, with a tentative D call TRBD1 (5 bases). The CDR3 length is 15 residues. Germline CDR1 LGHDT, CDR2 YNNKEL (reference sequence). V lost 0 bases and J 7 bases, leaving 10 bases between the germline ends. CDR3: CASSQEWGKNSPLHF. In nucleotides, the CDR3 is TGTGCCAGCAGCCAAGAATGGGGGAAGAATTCACCCCTCCACTTT.

This clonotype was counted between two and nine times. The chain uses TRBV7-2 and TRBJ1-2; tentatively, D is TRBD1 (5 bases). The CDR3 is made up of 14 amino acids. Germline V lookup: CDR1 SGHTA, CDR2 FQGNSA. With 5 bases removed from V and 4 bases from J, the gap between germline ends came to 14 bases. In nucleotides, the CDR3 is TGTGCCAGCAGCCCAGCCTGGGGGGGCTATGGCTACACCTTC. As protein: CASSPAWGGYGYTF.

DNA for the CDR3: TGTGCCAGCTCACCACCTTGGACAGGGAGAGAAAAACTGTTTTTT. Translated: CASSPPWTGREKLFF. V usage is TRBV18 and J usage is TRBJ1-4; 8 nucleotides agree with TRBD1. This CDR3 is 15 amino acids long. J lost 8 bases, V lost 0 bases, and 5 bases had no gene match. Per the germline V gene, CDR1 is KGHSH and CDR2 is LQKENI.

The V gene is TRBV20-1, the J gene TRBJ1-2; a weak D match, TRBD1 (5 bases). The length of the CDR3 is 13 residues. The ends were cut back, 4 bases at V and 1 base at J, with 10 bases in the middle. CDR1 is DFQATT, CDR2 SNEGSKA, per germline (reference sequence). CDR3: CSATDTINYGYTF. DNA for the CDR3: TGCAGTGCTACGGACACGATTAACTATGGCTACACCTTC.

The sample holds many counts of this clonotype. The chain has TRBV5-6 and TRBJ2-5; D is undetermined. The germline CDR1 and CDR2 sequences are SGHDT and YYEEEE. The CDR3 contains 13 residues. Trimming took off 3 bases at V and 2 bases at J, with 8 bases between the two ends. In DNA, the CDR3 is TGTGCCAGCAGCTCTCAAAATCAAGAGACCCAGTACTTC. It translates to CASSSQNQETQYF.

This clonotype was counted between two and nine times. The V call is TRBV5-1, the J call TRBJ2-1, with 9 positions matching TRBD2. This CDR3 spans 15 amino acids. V shed 2 bases and J 5 bases; nucleotides not matched to a gene: 5. Germline CDR1 and CDR2: SGHRS and YFSETQ. Written as DNA, the CDR3 is TGCGCCAGCAGCTTAGGCGGGGGGGAGGACAATGAGCAGTTCTTC. It translates to CASSLGGGEDNEQFF.